This TCR beta chain is from a study of lung T cells in sarcoidosis with Löfgren's syndrome. Study-wide background: Analyses focused on Löfgren's syndrome patients. Study results and limitations: Shared TRAV12-1 and TRBV2 CDR3 motifs were reported across several patients. Paired TRAV12-1/TRBV2 TCRs showed CDR3 homology and preferential pairing.

From the reads, TCRdb called clonotypes with MiXCR, one entry per CDR3 protein. The sample lists roughly 63,000 distinct CDR3 sequences, approximately 22% occurring once. This CDR3 has 15 amino acids. Germline V lookup: CDR1 MNHNS, CDR2 SASEGT. V lost 6 bases and J lost 5; bases outside the gene matches: 6. This clonotype is labeled medium-sized. The antigen remains unidentified. The chain joins TRBV6-1 to TRBJ2-3, with 12 bases matching TRBD2. The source of this sequence is a human donor with sarcoidosis (Löfgren's syndrome or another form), or a control subject (not recorded which). The specimen was CD4+ T cells from PBMCs. CDR3 sequence reads: CASRRRGLAGDTQYF. CDR3 sequence (DNA): TGTGCCAGCAGACGACGGGGACTAGCGGGAGATACGCAGTATTTT.